These 8 T cell receptor beta chains were sequenced from one sample in a study of blood T cell repertoires in COVID-19. Method: immunoSEQ multiplex PCR; TCRdb's copy keeps in-frame clones and lacks some. The sample contains 200,000 to 300,000 clones, approximately 86% of which appear only once. The sequenced sample consisted of PBMCs or T cells enriched from blood (not recorded which). The origin of the receptors is a woman between 25 and 40 years old with acute COVID-19.

Only one count was recorded for this clone. The rearrangement uses TRBV5-8 and TRBJ2-1; 8 bases are shared with TRBD1. The ends lost 4 bases at V and 6 bases at J; junction bases unmatched: 6. This CDR3 has 14 amino acids. CDR1 is SGHTS and CDR2 is YDEGEE in the germline V gene. The CDR3 reads CASSPDRAVNEQFF. The CDR3 coding sequence is TGTGCCAGCAGCCCGGACAGGGCTGTCAATGAGCAGTTCTTC. Complete variable domain (other parts from reference TRBV5-8 and TRBJ2-1): EAGVTQSPTHLIKTRGQQATLRCSPISGHTSVYWYQQALGLGLQFLLWYDEGEERNRGNFPPRFSGRQFPNYSSELNVNALELEDSALYLCASSPDRAVNEQFFGPGTRLTVL.

This clone was seen once. The chain joins TRBV18 to TRBJ2-7; 9 bases are shared with TRBD2. Germline V gives CDR1 KGHSH, CDR2 LQKENI. J was trimmed by 0 bases and V by 4 bases; bases with no gene match: 4. The CDR3 spans 15 residues. CDR3 DNA sequence: TGTGCCAGCTCACAGACTAGCGGTCGCTCCTACGAGCAGTACTTC. This codes for CASSQTSGRSYEQYF.

The chain links TRBV5-5 to TRBJ2-7; 9 bases match TRBD1. Looked up from germline, CDR1 is SGHKS and CDR2 is YYEKEE (reference sequence). The CDR3 consists of 14 residues. V lost 10 bases to trimming and J lost 4 bases; unmatched junction nucleotides: 12. This chain's CDR3 is CAGAPGQGGYEQYF. In DNA form, the CDR3 reads TGTGCCGGGGCCCCGGGACAGGGAGGTTACGAGCAGTACTTC.

The count of this clone is one. This sequence joins TRBV12-3 or TRBV12-4 and TRBJ2-3; maybe TRBD1 (5 bases). V lost 6 bases and J lost 1, with 8 bases in between. The CDR3 contains 13 residues. This CDR3 is CASSSTGTDTQYF. Here the CDR3 DNA reads TGTGCCAGCAGCTCGACAGGCACAGATACGCAGTATTTT.

The V and J genes are TRBV10-3 and TRBJ1-1; 8 bases align to TRBD1. In germline, CDR1 is ENHRY, CDR2 SYGVKD. The CDR3 runs 15 residues. The V and J ends lost 6 bases and 2 bases, in that order; junction bases with no gene match: 8. The chain's CDR3 is CAISHDRGDNTEAFF. The CDR3 nucleotides read TGTGCCATCAGCCACGACAGGGGTGACAACACTGAAGCTTTCTTT.

This clone turned up a few times. The gene calls are TRBV6-5 and TRBJ1-5; perhaps TRBD1 as D (5 bases). This CDR3 region has 15 residues. Trimming took 10 bases from V and 2 from J, leaving 18 bases between them. Germline V lookup: CDR1 MNHEY, CDR2 SVGAGI. CDR3: CAISYQGGGNQPQHF. For the CDR3, the DNA is TGTGCCATCTCCTATCAGGGAGGAGGCAATCAGCCCCAGCATTTT.

V usage is TRBV6-5 and J usage is TRBJ2-7, with D possibly matching TRBD1 (6 bases). Germline V gene sequence: CDR1 MNHEY, CDR2 SVGAGI. The CDR3 has 15 residues. V was shortened by 6 bases and J by 3 bases, with 18 bases between the two germline ends. CDR3 sequence reads: CASRPYPGDNYEQYF. The DNA of the CDR3 is TGTGCCAGCAGACCGTACCCAGGGGATAACTACGAGCAGTACTTC.

The rearrangement uses TRBV9 and TRBJ2-3; D perhaps matches TRBD2 (7 bases). V lost 2 bases to trimming and J lost 6 bases, with 25 bases between them. CDR3 length: 18 amino acids. Looked up from germline, CDR1 is SGDLS and CDR2 is YYNGEE. CDR3 loop: CASSVNPLAGAKGDTQYF. The CDR3 region has the DNA TGTGCCAGCAGCGTGAACCCCCTCGCGGGGGCCAAGGGGGATACGCAGTATTTT. Complete variable domain (other parts from reference TRBV9 and TRBJ2-3): DSGVTQTPKHLITATGQRVTLRCSPRSGDLSVYWYQQSLDQGLQFLIQYYNGEERAKGNILERFSAQQFPDLHSELNLSSLELGDSALYFCASSVNPLAGAKGDTQYFGPGTRLTVL.